The next 20 T cell receptor beta chains were all read from a single sample in a study of cytomegalovirus exposure and HLA in healthy donors. TCRdb's table, derived via immunoSEQ multiplex PCR, lists solely in-frame clones and lacks some. In the table there are nearly 80,000 clones, roughly 93% of which are singletons. Input material: PBMCs. The receptors shown here come from a woman aged 25 to 39 in good health and CMV-seronegative.

This CDR3 is CASSSKTSGAPSYEQYF. Written as DNA, the CDR3 is TGCGCCAGCAGCTCTAAGACTAGCGGGGCTCCCTCCTACGAGCAGTACTTC. The rearrangement uses TRBV5-1 and TRBJ2-7, with 11 positions matching TRBD2. J lost 0 bases, V lost 3 bases, and 8 bases had no gene match. CDR3 length: 17 residues. The germline gives CDR1 SGHRS, CDR2 YFSETQ.

The J gene is TRBJ1-5, the V gene TRBV6-5; D remains unclear. CDR3 size: 15 residues. V was shortened by 2 bases and J by 1 base, with 9 bases between the two germline ends. Germline values: CDR1 MNHEY, CDR2 SVGAGI. The CDR3 DNA follows: TGTGCCAGCAGTTACACCGGGGAAAGCAATCAGCCCCAGCATTTT. Its protein product is CASSYTGESNQPQHF.

The chain combines TRBV19 with TRBJ1-5; D gene unclear. The CDR3 extends over 14 amino acids. Trimming removed 1 base from V and 1 base from J, with 5 bases in between. Germline CDR1 LNHDA, CDR2 SQIVND (reference sequence). The CDR3 DNA is TGTGCCAGTAGTATAGGGGCGAGCAATCAGCCCCAGCATTTT. Its translation: CASSIGASNQPQHF.

The gene calls are TRBV19 and TRBJ2-1; possibly TRBD2 for D (6 bases). The CDR3 sequence is 15 residues long. CDR1 LNHDA and CDR2 SQIVND come from the germline V gene (reference sequence). V lost 10 bases and J lost 4, with 20 bases in between. In DNA, the CDR3 is TGTGCCACCTCACGGGGACTCACACTTTACAATGAGCAGTTCTTC. Protein: CATSRGLTLYNEQFF.

The gene calls are TRBV6-5 and TRBJ1-2, with 7 bases identical to TRBD1. The CDR3 has 14 amino acids. The germline CDR1 and CDR2 sequences are MNHEY and SVGAGI. The V and J ends lost 5 bases and 4 bases, in that order; junction bases with no gene match: 7. Here the CDR3 reads CASSTSDRSYGYTF. In nucleotides, the CDR3 is TGTGCCAGCAGTACATCGGACAGGTCCTATGGCTACACCTTC.

The chain is built from TRBV11-1 and TRBJ1-3; 7 bases align to TRBD1. The CDR3 has 16 residues. The ends lost 2 bases at V and 4 bases at J; junction bases unmatched: 8. Germline V gene data show CDR1 as SGHAT and CDR2 as FQDESV (reference sequence). CDR3 coding DNA: TGTGCCAGCAGCTTACTTACACAGGGGCTCGGAAACACCATATATTTT. Amino acids: CASSLLTQGLGNTIYF.

The V gene is TRBV7-9, the J gene TRBJ1-4; 7 bases map to TRBD1. The CDR3 has 15 residues. The J segment lost 5 bases and the V segment lost 1 base, leaving 4 bases of the junction unmatched. CDR1 SEHNR and CDR2 FQNEAQ come from the germline V gene (reference sequence). CDR3 in DNA: TGTGCCAGCAGCTTAGAGGAGGGGGCGAATGAAAAACTGTTTTTT. This sequence encodes CASSLEEGANEKLFF.

The rearrangement links TRBV4-1 to TRBJ2-7; 8 bases align to TRBD2. The junction had 7 bases not matched to a gene; V was cut back by 0 bases and J by 3 bases. The length of the CDR3 is 16 residues. In germline, CDR1 is MGHRA, CDR2 YSYEKL. The CDR3: CASSQDPSGSNYEQYF. The CDR3 DNA is TGCGCCAGCAGCCAAGATCCTAGCGGGTCCAACTACGAGCAGTACTTC.

The rearrangement links TRBV27 to TRBJ2-1, with 14 bases matching TRBD2. Trimming at V came to 6 bases and at J to 6 bases, leaving 13 bases not matched to a gene. The CDR3 is made up of 18 amino acids. Germline lookup yields CDR1 MNHEY and CDR2 SMNVEV (reference sequence). CDR3 sequence reads: CASRLTGTSGGRINEQFF. CDR3 DNA: TGTGCCAGCAGGTTAACCGGGACTAGCGGGGGTAGAATCAATGAGCAGTTCTTC.

This chain joins TRBV27 and TRBJ1-1; D is undetermined. Trimming left V 5 bases short and J 1 base short, with 14 bases between. Per germline, CDR1 MNHEY and CDR2 SMNVEV (reference sequence). The CDR3 length is 15 residues. This CDR3 reads CASSAPGDRNTEAFF. CDR3 nucleotide sequence: TGTGCCAGCAGTGCCCCCGGAGACCGGAACACTGAAGCTTTCTTT.

The chain combines TRBV28 with TRBJ1-2, with 7 bases that match TRBD1. V was pared by 4 bases and J by 8 bases, with 10 bases of the junction left unmatched. The CDR3 has 14 amino acids. Germline CDR1 is MDHEN and CDR2 is SYDVKM. The CDR3 DNA reads TGTGCCAGCAGTTCGGGACAGCGCTCGGGGGGCTACACCTTC. Amino acid sequence: CASSSGQRSGGYTF.

This clone has a single count. The V and J genes are TRBV6-5 and TRBJ1-1; 10 bases match TRBD1. Germline V lookup: CDR1 MNHEY, CDR2 SVGAGI. Trimming took 2 bases from V and 4 from J; bases not matched to a gene: 1. This CDR3 spans 14 amino acids. The CDR3 nucleotides are TGTGCCAGCAGTTACCGGACAGGGGGCACTGAAGCTTTCTTT. Its translation is CASSYRTGGTEAFF.

The V call is TRBV9, the J call TRBJ2-5; TRBD1 might be the D (6 bases). Germline values: CDR1 SGDLS, CDR2 YYNGEE. This CDR3 region has 18 residues. The V end lost 4 bases, the J end lost 2 bases, and 24 bases lay between the germline ends. The CDR3 loop reads CASSHSWGGGHLQETQYF. In nucleotides, the CDR3 is TGTGCCAGCAGCCACTCCTGGGGTGGGGGACACCTACAAGAGACCCAGTACTTC.

The gene calls are TRBV27 and TRBJ1-1; D uncertain. CDR1 and CDR2 (germline): MNHEY, SMNVEV (reference sequence). V shed 0 bases and J shed 0 bases, with 5 bases lying between them. The CDR3 totals 14 residues. Here the CDR3 reads CASSLSQLNTEAFF. CDR3 nucleotides: TGTGCCAGCAGTTTATCACAGCTGAACACTGAAGCTTTCTTT.

V gene TRBV1 combines with J gene TRBJ1-2; the listed D gene, TRBD1, was not tested against the DNA. TRBV1 is noted as a pseudogene. CDR3 length equals 14 residues. CDR3 coding DNA: TGCACCAGCAGCCAAGTCACAGGGCACTATGGCTACACCTTC. Its protein is CTSSQVTGHYGYTF.

The V gene is TRBV18, the J gene TRBJ1-1, with 7 nucleotides matching TRBD1. Germline V CDR1 and CDR2: KGHSH, LQKENI. CDR3 length: 13 amino acids. V lost 6 bases, J lost 0 bases, and 1 base stayed unmatched. The CDR3 DNA reads as TGTGCCAGCTCCGGGACAGTGAACACTGAAGCTTTCTTT. This codes for CASSGTVNTEAFF.

The chain joins TRBV7-9 to TRBJ1-2; 7 bases line up with TRBD1. CDR1 is SEHNR and CDR2 is FQNEAQ in the germline V gene (reference sequence). CDR3 size: 13 residues. V was pared by 5 bases and J by 7 bases, with 7 bases of the junction left unmatched. The CDR3 is CASSATTGSGYTF. The CDR3, as DNA: TGTGCCAGCAGCGCGACGACAGGGAGTGGCTACACCTTC. Drawing the rest from reference TRBV7-9 and TRBJ1-2, the complete variable domain is DTGVSQNPRHKITKRGQNVTFRCDPISEHNRLYWYRQTLGQGPEFLTYFQNEAQLEKSRLLSDRFSAERPKGSFSTLEIQRTEQGDSAMYLCASSATTGSGYTFGSGTRLTVV.

This clone came up a few times. J is TRBJ2-3 and V is TRBV28; D gene uncertain. Germline CDR1 MDHEN, CDR2 SYDVKM. The ends were cut back, 5 bases at V and 0 bases at J, with 12 bases in the middle. The CDR3 spans 15 residues. The CDR3 DNA follows: TGTGCCAGCAGTCCCCCGGGTCGTAGCACAGATACGCAGTATTTT. Translated, it gives CASSPPGRSTDTQYF.

The rearrangement joins TRBV7-9 to TRBJ1-2; TRBD1 matches 7 bases. Trimming cost V 1 base and J 5 bases; bases outside gene matches: 10. The CDR3 is made up of 16 amino acids. CDR1 and CDR2 (germline): SEHNR, FQNEAQ (reference sequence). The DNA of the CDR3 is TGTGCCAGCAGCTTAGTTGACAGGGCCCGGTATTATGGCTACACCTTC. It yields the protein CASSLVDRARYYGYTF.

The V gene is TRBV5-4, the J gene TRBJ2-6; D not resolved. This CDR3 is built from 14 residues. The V gene's germline CDR1 is SGHNT and CDR2 YYREEE (reference sequence). With 5 bases removed from V and 2 bases from J, the gap between germline ends came to 8 bases. The CDR3 region is CASSLLTGANVLTF. The CDR3 DNA sequence: TGTGCCAGCAGTTTATTAACTGGGGCCAACGTCCTGACTTTC.